This T cell receptor (beta chain) was found in a study of radiation and T cells in renal cell carcinoma (dated by TCRdb to 2018 to 2021). About the full investigation: Samples were obtained from a clinical trial, in which 15 Gy stereotactic body radiation therapy was delivered to primary renal cell carcinomas and nephrectomy was performed 4 weeks later. In total, roughly 51 samples underwent TCR beta sequencing: 25 or so tumors plus 27 peripheral blood samples. Across all 50 or so samples, under 5 million unique CDR3 nucleotide sequences, encoding 2 million to 3 million unique CDR3 amino acid sequences, were identified.

Overall study results and their limits: Because no pretreatment tumor biopsies were available, whether clonotypes were present in the tumor at baseline could not be determined. With a single-armed trial design, the study had no way to address how radiation dose or scheduling affects the TCR repertoire. In blood, the top tumor clonotypes increased between baseline and 2 weeks post-radiation and then shrank by 4 weeks, which suggests that tumor-resident clones expanded only transiently. Changes in the blood repertoire were not tracked past 4 weeks after treatment.

The immunoSEQ kit was used, according to the manufacturer's recommendations, to generate TCR beta libraries from genomic DNA. To prepare libraries, a first multiplex PCR with proprietary primers was run, followed by a second PCR that added unique barcodes, and a bead cleanup was done after each round. Each sample batch included a kit-provided positive control reaction and a negative control reaction. The final libraries underwent checking on an Agilent 4200 TapeStation D1000 ScreenTape, volumetric pooling, and quantification by qPCR. An Illumina NextSeq500 fitted with a MidOutput 150-cycle cartridge performed the sequencing, running 156 Read1 cycles and 15 Index1 cycles with the kit's custom primers. The pooled library was loaded at around 0.93 pM with around 22% PhiX control spiked in. Processing in the source paper ran as follows. The vendor-processed data were analyzed in R, and a clonotype was defined as all T cells that share the same CDR3 nucleotide sequence. For clone abundance analyses, frequencies were normalized to the 10,000 most abundant clones in each sample. Public T cell clones, averaging fewer than five per sample, were removed before analysis. An abundance difference of at least 32-fold between compartments was the criterion for calling clonotypes tumor-enriched or baseline blood-enriched. A beta-binomial differential abundance model was applied to find clonotypes that expanded or contracted between blood time points. Similarity between tumor and blood repertoires was quantified using the Baroni-Urbani and Buser coefficient, and groups were compared with two-tailed Wilcoxon tests in R. TCRdb obtained this table from immuneACCESS and retained in-frame rearrangements with V and J assigned. These tables miss some clones; where compared with another copy, unresolved V genes account for less than half of the shortfall, and the remainder is unexplained. V, J and clone size are those of that table, while D and trimming were read from the DNA. This sample is represented by 130,000 or so clones; around four fifths of them were singletons. Under 25% of the sample is taken by the ten largest.

In the paper's terms, the time point label means: baseline pretreatment blood. The treatment or condition tag for this specimen amounts to: 15 Gy SBRT to primary tumor, nephrectomy 4 weeks later. To follow tumor-enriched clonotypes, serial peripheral blood was collected from radiation-treated patients at baseline and at 2 weeks and 4 weeks after SBRT. Every patient had renal cell carcinoma of clear cell pathology. Genomic DNA for TCR sequencing was prepared using the QIAamp DNA Blood Mini Kit (Qiagen). Only samples passing all quality control checks were included in the analyses. Comment on this clone: No cognate antigen has been identified for it. The sample holds no much larger clone one base away, and base qualities are not on file.

The CDR3 runs 13 residues from the cysteine to the phenylalanine. The kept DNA is CDR3 alone, 39 bases in frame from the first base. The V and J ends are trimmed by 8 bases and 4 bases, leaving 14 bases between them. This receptor was obtained from a woman aged 45-65 years with renal cell carcinoma. The starting material was blood, obtained from a patient whose treatment included radiotherapy and nephrectomy. The chain is assembled from TRBV7-1 and TRBJ2-5; the D gene is perhaps TRBD2, from 6 matching bases. TRBV7-1 is recorded as an ORF, its role being uncertain. The sequence in DNA is TGTGCCAGCCGACGCGGGGATCTAGAGACCCAGTACTTC. This is translated as CASRRGDLETQYF.